This T cell receptor (beta chain) is from a study of blood T cell repertoires in COVID-19. Study context: From the United States, Italy and Spain came samples of acute and convalescent COVID-19. From T cells, B-cell-depleted T cells, or PBMCs came the material, which was cDNA or gDNA.

Per the original data handling: Estimated nucleated cell counts came from reference gene primer amplification. Assay used: immunoSEQ multiplex PCR; TCRdb lists only in-frame clones, some missing. That table is the source of V, J and clone size, and D and trimming were worked out from the DNA. The repertoire has roughly 80,000 clones, over 75% of them found once; the top ten carry about 9%. The CDR3 is made up of 13 amino acids. CDR1 is LNHDA, CDR2 SQIVND, per germline (reference sequence). Trimming shortened V by 5 bases and J by 10 bases, and 15 bases separated the two germline ends. This sequence was found in a human donor in a cohort sampled during active COVID-19. Sequenced sample: peripheral blood. The chain uses TRBV19 and TRBJ2-1; D ambiguous. CDR3 in amino acids: CASSSTFSPEQFF. In DNA, the CDR3 is TGTGCCAGTAGTTCCACCTTTAGCCCGGAGCAGTTCTTC.